The source of this T cell receptor beta chain is a study of T-cell reconstitution after alpha-beta-depleted transplantation in children listed by TCRdb under 2016. About the full investigation: Using TCR repertoire profiling, the study followed T-cell immune reconstitution in a quantitative way in children after TCRalphabeta/CD19-depleted allogeneic hematopoietic cell transplantation.

The library came from PCR. Sequenced on an Illumina HiSeq 2500. TCR library preparation used molecular barcoding, with unique molecular identifiers applied to normalize quantification of the TCRbeta repertoire. Using fastp trimming at Q25 and MiXCR clonotype assembly, TCRdb reanalyzed the public sequencing data and kept in-frame beta chains. Merged by CDR3 protein, the rows form single entries marked with the most common genes and DNA. The sample table contains under 400,000 distinct CDR3 sequences; only one count was recorded for 23% of them. Approximately 11% of the sample comes from the top ten. General findings and caveats noted by the study authors: About two months after transplant, the apparently early recovery of alphabetaT-cell counts reportedly depended on just several hundred clones that had expanded rapidly and came from non-depleted graft cells. Over the following months the frequencies of hyperexpanded clones went down, and after one year T-cell counts and TCRbeta diversity were mostly credited to newly produced T cells. In some patients, high TCRbeta diversity at day 60 was attributed to recipient T cells and intrathymic progenitors that had survived conditioning.

This clonotype was recorded a few times. Its antigen is currently not known. Qualities for individual bases were not recorded, and no much larger clone is one base off. CDR1 and CDR2, looked up from the germline V gene, are SGHVS and FQNEAQ. The CDR3 starts with the cysteine, ends with the phenylalanine, and has 16 residues. Only the CDR3 region is kept as DNA, spanning 48 bases read in frame from base 1. V loses 4 bases of germline sequence and J loses 2 bases, and the interval between the two ends is 18 bases. The treatment or condition label here, explained by the study, means: allogeneic hematopoietic cell transplantation with graft depleted of TCRalphabeta T cells and CD19 B cells. The transplant recipients were children given TCRalphabeta/CD19-depleted allogeneic hematopoietic cell grafts.

The sample was PBMCs, mostly from graft donor cells, taken 180 days after TCRalphabeta/CD19-depleted stem cell transplant. This TCR was sampled from a male patient aged 10 to 17 who had a stem cell transplant for acute lymphoblastic leukemia, so the T cells may come from the graft donor. The rearrangement joined TRBV7-8 to TRBJ2-7; 6 matching bases give a weak D call of TRBD2. The encoded CDR3 is CASSSLREVAAYEQYF. The DNA sequence is given as TGTGCCAGCAGCTCACTGAGGGAGGTAGCGGCCTACGAGCAGTACTTC. Extended through the reference TRBV7-8 and TRBJ2-7 proteins, this CDR3 yields the full variable domain: GAGVSQSPRYKVAKRGQDVALRCDPISGHVSLFWYQQALGQGPEFLTYFQNEAQLDKSGLPSDRFFAERPEGSVSTLKIQRTQQEDSAVYLCASSSLREVAAYEQYFGPGTRLTVT.